This T cell receptor beta chain was sequenced during a study of T cell responses to AZD1222 COVID-19 vaccine. Produced via immunoSEQ multiplex PCR; TCRdb's table is partial and in-frame only. Among 150,000 to 180,000 clones, around 90% were seen once, and the ten largest hold under 20%. Only one count was recorded for this clone. Trimming took off 6 bases at V and 7 bases at J, with 18 bases between the two ends. CDR3 size: 14 residues. CDR1 is KGHSH, CDR2 LQKENI, per germline. Specimen: peripheral blood, collected on day 0 of AZD1222 vaccination. The TCR originated in an adult in good health. V is TRBV18 and J is TRBJ2-5, with TRBD2 as a possible D gene (6 bases). Here the CDR3 reads CASSPTERGGTQYF. In DNA form, the CDR3 reads TGTGCCAGCTCCCCCACCGAGAGGGGAGGGACCCAGTACTTC.